This TCR beta chain was captured by sequencing in a study of T-cell memory formation after mild COVID-19. TCRdb re-called the 5' RACE reads through MiXCR, storing one row per CDR3 protein. The sample includes fewer than 700,000 distinct CDR3 sequences, approximately 21% of them seen just once. Germline V gene lookup returns CDR1 SEHNR and CDR2 FQNEAQ (reference sequence). Between the trimmed V and J ends, which lost 1 base and 1 base, there was a span of 10 bases. The CDR3 extends over 15 amino acids. This clonotype was seen a handful of times. Material for sequencing was PBMCs or a T cell subset sorted from them (not recorded which). The chain carries TRBV7-9 and TRBJ1-1; D possibly corresponds to TRBD1 (5 bases). The TCR comes from an adult woman who had mild COVID-19 (a few samples of this study predate the infection). Cell type and time point are not known. The CDR3 DNA follows: TGTGCCAGCAGCTTAGATCGGGGGACGAACACTGAAGCTTTCTTT. This translates into CASSLDRGTNTEAFF.